These T cell receptor beta chains were read from a single sample in a study of a mutant IDH1 vaccine in newly diagnosed glioma. Repertoires were generated with immunoSEQ multiplex PCR, while TCRdb's copy carries only in-frame clones and drops some. The sample yields tens of thousands of clones, approximately 80% seen once. No antigen is known for these receptors. The specimen was PBMCs, collected from a glioma patient whose treatment included an IDH1 peptide vaccine. The receptors derive from a man aged 50-60 years with glioma. Both conserved end residues are part of each CDR3. A D gene is named only where the DNA matches it firmly. Size values are once, few and many counts, or a class for expanded clones, and some rows have none.

j_gene: TRBJ2-7; d_gene: TRBD2; abundance: NA; v_gene: TRBV5-1; CDR3nt: TGCGCCAGCAGCTTGGCTAGCGGCCCCTACGAGCAGTACTTC; CDR3aa: CASSLASGPYEQYF
j_gene: TRBJ2-3; d_gene: NA; abundance: once; v_gene: TRBV19; CDR3nt: TGTGCCAGTACCCCGAGCGGACTGGTCACAGATACGCAGTATTTT; CDR3aa: CASTPSGLVTDTQYF
j_gene: TRBJ2-2; d_gene: NA; abundance: NA; v_gene: TRBV9; CDR3nt: TGTGCCAGCAGCGTAGATCCCAGAGCCGCCGGGGAGCTGTTTTTT; CDR3aa: CASSVDPRAAGELFF
j_gene: TRBJ2-1; d_gene: TRBD2; abundance: NA; v_gene: TRBV7-9; CDR3nt: TGTGCCAGCAGCTTCTCGTCGGTTCCTAGCGGGAGTTCCCATGAGCAGTTCTTC; CDR3aa: CASSFSSVPSGSSHEQFF
j_gene: TRBJ1-2; d_gene: TRBD1; abundance: NA; v_gene: TRBV2; CDR3nt: TGTGCCAGCAGTGAATGGCTAGGGGGCGACTACTATGGCTACACCTTC; CDR3aa: CASSEWLGGDYYGYTF
j_gene: TRBJ1-2; d_gene: NA; abundance: few; v_gene: TRBV27; CDR3nt: TGTGCCAGCAGTTTATCGACAGGACTATCTGGCTACACCTTC; CDR3aa: CASSLSTGLSGYTF
j_gene: TRBJ1-1; d_gene: NA; abundance: NA; v_gene: TRBV5-1; CDR3nt: TGCGCCAGCAGCCTCGGACGGGAAGCTTTCTTT; CDR3aa: CASSLGREAFF
j_gene: TRBJ1-2; d_gene: TRBD1; abundance: NA; v_gene: TRBV6-6; CDR3nt: TGTGCCAGCAGTTTCCGGGACAGGACCTATGGCTACACCTTC; CDR3aa: CASSFRDRTYGYTF
j_gene: TRBJ1-3; d_gene: NA; abundance: NA; v_gene: TRBV29-1; CDR3nt: TGCAGCGTTGATGGCTCTGGAAACACCATATATTTT; CDR3aa: CSVDGSGNTIYF
j_gene: TRBJ2-7; d_gene: NA; abundance: NA; v_gene: TRBV5-4; CDR3nt: TGTGCCAGCAGCCGGCCCGACGGAGCCTACGAGCAGTACTTC; CDR3aa: CASSRPDGAYEQYF
j_gene: TRBJ2-5; d_gene: TRBD2; abundance: NA; v_gene: TRBV5-4; CDR3nt: TGTGCCAGTGGACTAGCGGGGGGAGAGACCCAGTACTTC; CDR3aa: CASGLAGGETQYF
j_gene: TRBJ2-7; d_gene: TRBD2; abundance: NA; v_gene: TRBV5-1; CDR3nt: TGCGCCAGCAGAAGGACTAGCGAGCAGTACTTC; CDR3aa: CASRRTSEQYF
j_gene: TRBJ2-4; d_gene: NA; abundance: NA; v_gene: TRBV20-1; CDR3nt: TGCAGTGCTAGAGAAGAGAACATTCAGTACTTC; CDR3aa: CSAREENIQYF
j_gene: TRBJ1-5; d_gene: NA; abundance: few; v_gene: TRBV28; CDR3nt: TGTGCCAGCAGTCCCGAACAAGAGCCCCAGCATTTT; CDR3aa: CASSPEQEPQHF
j_gene: TRBJ1-3; d_gene: NA; abundance: NA; v_gene: TRBV5-1; CDR3nt: TGCGCCAGCAGCCCGACCGGAGGGAGCTCTGGAAACACCATATATTTT; CDR3aa: CASSPTGGSSGNTIYF
j_gene: TRBJ1-5; d_gene: NA; abundance: NA; v_gene: TRBV7-9; CDR3nt: TGTGCCAGCAGCTTCCAGGGTCCGAATCAGCCCCAGCATTTT; CDR3aa: CASSFQGPNQPQHF
j_gene: TRBJ1-2; d_gene: NA; abundance: once; v_gene: TRBV14; CDR3nt: TGTGCCAGCAGTTCCGCGGGGGGAGCTAACTATGGCTACACCTTC; CDR3aa: CASSSAGGANYGYTF
j_gene: TRBJ2-6; d_gene: NA; abundance: NA; v_gene: TRBV5-1; CDR3nt: TGCGCCAGCAAAGGGGAACGCTCTGGGGCCAACGTCCTGACTTTC; CDR3aa: CASKGERSGANVLTF
j_gene: TRBJ2-5; d_gene: NA; abundance: NA; v_gene: TRBV10-1; CDR3nt: TGCGCCAGCAGTGAGTCGGGTACAGGGAGGGAGACCCAGTACTTC; CDR3aa: CASSESGTGRETQYF
j_gene: TRBJ2-7; d_gene: TRBD2; abundance: NA; v_gene: TRBV7-8; CDR3nt: TGTGCCAGCAGCCCATACCGACTAGCGGGAGGCTACGAGCAGTACTTC; CDR3aa: CASSPYRLAGGYEQYF
j_gene: TRBJ1-1; d_gene: NA; abundance: NA; v_gene: TRBV5-1; CDR3nt: TGCGCCAGCAGCACGGAACCTGACAGGAACACTGAAGCTTTCTTT; CDR3aa: CASSTEPDRNTEAFF
j_gene: TRBJ2-7; d_gene: NA; abundance: NA; v_gene: TRBV7-8; CDR3nt: TGTGCCAGCAGCTTAGGGGACGTGGTATTCGGGCAGTACTTC; CDR3aa: CASSLGDVVFGQYF
j_gene: TRBJ2-1; d_gene: NA; abundance: NA; v_gene: TRBV6-7; CDR3nt: TGTGCCAGCAGTTACTCCCCGGGACAAAATAGGACAAACTACAATGAGCAGTTCTTC; CDR3aa: CASSYSPGQNRTNYNEQFF
j_gene: TRBJ1-4; d_gene: NA; abundance: NA; v_gene: TRBV30; CDR3nt: TGTGCCTGGAGACCTGACAGCTCTAATGAAAAACTGTTTTTT; CDR3aa: CAWRPDSSNEKLFF
j_gene: TRBJ1-2; d_gene: TRBD1; abundance: few; v_gene: TRBV6-1; CDR3nt: TGTGCCAGCAGTGAAGGGACAGGGAACTATGGCTACACCTTC; CDR3aa: CASSEGTGNYGYTF
j_gene: TRBJ1-2; d_gene: TRBD1; abundance: NA; v_gene: TRBV29-1; CDR3nt: TGCAGCGTTGACGGATTCGGGACAGACTATGGCTACACCTTC; CDR3aa: CSVDGFGTDYGYTF
j_gene: TRBJ2-7; d_gene: NA; abundance: NA; v_gene: TRBV7-9; CDR3nt: TGTGCCAGCAGCTTAATGGGTGTGGGGCCTTCCTACGAGCAGTACTTC; CDR3aa: CASSLMGVGPSYEQYF